One and the same sample provided the 21 T cell receptor beta chains below, sequenced in a study of multiple sclerosis patients with progressive multifocal leukoencephalopathy. Only in-frame clones appear in the TCRdb table, and some are missing; sequencing was by immunoSEQ multiplex PCR. The table records tens of thousands of clones, less than 90% of them present only once. Regarding time point: time of PML onset. The source material was PBMCs, sampled from a patient treated with natalizumab. These TCRs come from a human donor with progressive multifocal leukoencephalopathy.

The CDR3 here is CAISDLGRANEQFF. Written as DNA, the CDR3 is TGTGCCATCAGTGACCTTGGACGAGCGAATGAGCAGTTCTTC. The J gene is TRBJ2-1, the V gene TRBV10-3, with D unresolved. The germline V gene encodes CDR1 ENHRY and CDR2 SYGVKD. V lost 3 bases and J lost 7, with 13 bases in between. The CDR3 runs 14 residues.

The gene calls are TRBV7-2 and TRBJ1-3, with D hard to call. Germline V gene lookup returns CDR1 SGHTA and CDR2 FQGNSA. The length of the CDR3 is 14 residues. Trimming took off 3 bases at V and 2 bases at J, with 8 bases between the two ends. The DNA for the CDR3 is TGTGCCAGCAGCTTTAGGGTTGCTGGAAACACCATATATTTT. Residues: CASSFRVAGNTIYF. Looking up the rest from reference TRBV7-2 and TRBJ1-3 gives the full variable domain: GAGVSQSPSNKVTEKGKDVELRCDPISGHTALYWYRQSLGQGLEFLIYFQGNSAPDKSGLPSDRFSAERTGGSVSTLTIQRTQQEDSAVYLCASSFRVAGNTIYFGEGSWLTVV.

The CDR3 DNA follows: TGTGCCAGCACCCCAGGGGGGACGGCTGAAGCTTTCTTT. Its translation: CASTPGGTAEAFF. The V gene is TRBV27, the J gene TRBJ1-1; 7 bases match TRBD1. This CDR3 contains 13 residues. The germline V gene has CDR1 MNHEY and CDR2 SMNVEV (reference sequence). The trim removed 7 bases at V and 6 bases at J, leaving 8 bases unmatched.

The chain couples TRBV5-1 to TRBJ2-7, with D unclear. Trimming removed 3 bases from V and 7 bases from J, with 20 bases in between. This CDR3 region has 15 residues. Germline CDR1 SGHRS, CDR2 YFSETQ. The CDR3 here is CASSSRSSPLGEQYF. In DNA, the CDR3 is TGCGCCAGCAGCTCCCGGTCTTCCCCACTGGGGGAGCAGTACTTC. The full variable domain, completed using reference TRBV5-1 and TRBJ2-7, is KAGVTQTPRYLIKTRGQQVTLSCSPISGHRSVSWYQQTPGQGLQFLFEYFSETQRNKGNFPGRFSGRQFSNSRSEMNVSTLELGDSALYLCASSSRSSPLGEQYFGPGTRLTVT.

The chain uses TRBV12-5 and TRBJ2-5, with D perhaps matching TRBD2 (6 bases). Matching the DNA end better, TRBJ2-7 makes the J call doubtful. There are 14 residues in the CDR3. From germline, CDR1 is LGHNT and CDR2 FRNRAP. CDR3 DNA: TGTGCTAGTGGTTTAGGGAGGACTCCCTACGAGCAGTACTTC. Translation: CASGLGRTPYEQYF.

This rearrangement joins TRBV6-1 to TRBJ1-1, with D unclear. V was cut by 6 bases and J by 0 bases, with 11 bases left in between. CDR1 and CDR2 (germline): MNHNS, SASEGT. CDR3 length equals 14 residues. The CDR3 region has the DNA TGTGCCAGCAGCGTCACAGAACTGAACACTGAAGCTTTCTTT. Protein product: CASSVTELNTEAFF.

The CDR3 sequence is CSVEGVGGSGYTF. The CDR3 nucleotides read TGCAGCGTTGAAGGTGTGGGGGGATCTGGCTACACCTTC. The chain uses TRBV29-1 and TRBJ1-2; possible D gene TRBD1, 5 bases. The CDR3 has 13 residues. V lost 1 base, J lost 7 bases, and 13 bases lay in between. Germline lookup yields CDR1 SQVTM and CDR2 ANQGSEA.

The chain carries TRBV9 and TRBJ2-7; 7 bases align to TRBD1. The CDR3 totals 14 residues. J gave up 1 base and V 3 bases, and 4 bases lay outside the gene matches. CDR1 is SGDLS and CDR2 is YYNGEE in the germline V gene. The CDR3 sequence is CASSDGTESYEQYF. DNA for the CDR3: TGTGCCAGCAGCGATGGGACAGAGTCCTACGAGCAGTACTTC.

This clone has just a few counts. The chain is built from TRBV19 and TRBJ2-3, with a possible D match to TRBD1 (5 bases). CDR3 size: 16 residues. Germline loops: CDR1 LNHDA, CDR2 SQIVND (reference sequence). V lost 5 bases, J lost 0 bases, and 15 bases lay in between. The chain's CDR3 is CASSRRQILSTDTQYF. The CDR3 DNA sequence: TGTGCCAGTAGTCGCCGACAGATCCTAAGCACAGATACGCAGTATTTT. The whole variable domain, filled in from reference TRBV19 and TRBJ2-3, reads DGGITQSPKYLFRKEGQNVTLSCEQNLNHDAMYWYRQDPGQGLRLIYYSQIVNDFQKGDIAEGYSVSREKKESFPLTVTSAQKNPTAFYLCASSRRQILSTDTQYFGPGTRLTVL.

The chain combines TRBV7-8 with TRBJ2-1, with TRBD2 identical over 9 bases. The CDR3 is 13 residues long. J was trimmed by 9 bases and V by 8 bases; bases with no gene match: 8. The germline V gene encodes CDR1 SGHVS and CDR2 FQNEAQ. Written as DNA, the CDR3 is TGTGCCAGCCGCGGGAGGGCCGGGGGTGAGCAGTTCTTC. Residues: CASRGRAGGEQFF.

The DNA of the CDR3 is TGTGCCAGCAGCCCAGGCGGCGGCTACACCTTC. This encodes CASSPGGGYTF. The chain uses TRBV11-2 and TRBJ1-2; D is unresolved. The CDR3 spans 11 residues. V lost 5 bases and J lost 8, with 9 bases in between. CDR1 is SGHAT, CDR2 FQNNGV, per germline.

The chain links TRBV4-3 to TRBJ2-1, with a possible D match to TRBD1 (6 bases). Per germline, CDR1 LGHNA and CDR2 YSLEER. Trimming removed 0 bases at V and 2 bases at J, with 8 bases between. The CDR3 runs to 15 residues. CDR3 in DNA: TGCGCCAGCAGCCAAGACAGGGGCGCCTACAATGAGCAGTTCTTC. Its protein is CASSQDRGAYNEQFF.

The gene calls are TRBV5-4 and TRBJ2-4, with a weak D call TRBD2 (6 bases). Trimming removed 0 bases from V and 0 bases from J, with 13 bases in between. The CDR3 is 17 amino acids. Germline CDR1 and CDR2: SGHNT and YYREEE (reference sequence). This chain's CDR3 is CASSLAGGLGAKNIQYF. CDR3 coding DNA: TGTGCCAGCAGCTTGGCCGGGGGACTCGGAGCCAAAAACATTCAGTACTTC.

This clone was observed once. As DNA, the CDR3 is TGTGCCAGCATGTGGATGAACACTGAAGCTTTCTTT. This encodes CASMWMNTEAFF. The rearrangement joins TRBV6-1 to TRBJ1-1; D call uncertain. Germline lookup yields CDR1 MNHNS and CDR2 SASEGT. V shed 7 bases and J shed 0 bases, with 6 bases lying between them. The CDR3 runs 12 residues.

This rearrangement joins TRBV5-1 to TRBJ1-1, with no clear D. V gave up 2 bases and J gave up 1 base, with 9 bases separating them. Germline V lookup: CDR1 SGHRS, CDR2 YFSETQ. The CDR3 contains 14 residues. The CDR3: CASSLNTANTEAFF. The CDR3 DNA sequence: TGCGCCAGCAGCTTAAATACAGCGAACACTGAAGCTTTCTTT.

This sequence joins TRBV10-2 and TRBJ2-2; D ambiguous. The CDR3 length is 15 residues. V was pared by 7 bases and J by 1 base, with 13 bases between. The V gene's germline CDR1 is WSHSY and CDR2 SAAADI. CDR3 nucleotides: TGCGCCAGCACCAACAGAGCCCAGAACACCGGGGAGCTGTTTTTT. This gives the protein CASTNRAQNTGELFF.

The CDR3 DNA follows: TGTGCCAGCAGCCTAATGGGGGGGCCAGGGACTGAAGCTTTCTTT. Translated: CASSLMGGPGTEAFF. The rearrangement links TRBV2 to TRBJ1-1, with a weak D call TRBD1 (6 bases). The CDR3 runs 15 residues. Germline CDR1 is SNHLY and CDR2 is FYNNEI. V shed 6 bases and J shed 5 bases, with 19 bases lying between them.

This clone was recorded once. The V call is TRBV11-2, the J call TRBJ1-2; a weak D match, TRBD1 (5 bases). The CDR3 runs to 14 residues. Germline V CDR1 and CDR2: SGHAT, FQNNGV. The V gene lost 3 bases and the J gene lost 4 bases, with 12 bases spanning the gap. The CDR3 coding sequence is TGTGCCAGCAGCTTTGGGCAGGGAGGCTATGGCTACACCTTC. This translates into CASSFGQGGYGYTF.

In the case of this clone: An end of the junction differs from the germline gene, which may be a read error. The chain employs TRBV6-1 and TRBJ1-4, with D possibly TRBD1 on 6 matching bases. The CDR3 consists of 17 residues. The germline CDR1 and CDR2 sequences are MNHNS and SASEGT. The CDR3 DNA sequence: TGTGCCATCAGTGAAAGGGCGACAGGTCCGACTAATGAAAAACTGTTTTTT. This codes for CAISERATGPTNEKLFF.

CDR3 in amino acids: CAGAGGSQYTDTQYF. Here the CDR3 DNA reads TGTGCCGGCGCCGGTGGGAGCCAGTACACAGATACGCAGTATTTT. The chain joins TRBV2 to TRBJ2-3; perhaps TRBD2 as D (5 bases). This CDR3 contains 15 residues. Trimming took 11 bases from V and 2 from J, leaving 20 bases between them. The germline V gene has CDR1 SNHLY and CDR2 FYNNEI.

The gene calls are TRBV5-6 and TRBJ2-1, with 15 bases lining up with TRBD2. The CDR3 covers 16 residues. Germline trimming cut 3 bases from V and 7 bases from J; bases unmatched to any gene: 5. Germline-derived CDR1 and CDR2 are SGHDT and YYEEEE. The DNA of the CDR3 is TGTGCCAGCAGCTACTCCGGGACTAGCGGGAGGAATGAGCAGTTCTTC. This codes for CASSYSGTSGRNEQFF.